These T cell receptor beta chains were read from a single sample in a study of blood T cell repertoires in COVID-19. Profiling relied on immunoSEQ multiplex PCR, and the TCRdb table lists in-frame clones only, not all of them. This table has about 300,000 clones, around nine tenths appearing once. Sample: PBMCs or T cells enriched from blood (not recorded which). Every receptor here comes from a middle-aged woman who had recovered from COVID-19. Each CDR3 is given with its conserved first and last residue. A D gene is named only where the DNA matches it firmly. Clone size is not always given. Where it is, it says once, few, many or a class for expanded clones.

V,size,D,J,DNA,CDR3
TRBV30,-,-,TRBJ1-5,TGTGCCTGGAGCGAGGGTGGGCAGCCCCAGCATTTT,CAWSEGGQPQHF
TRBV7-2,-,-,TRBJ2-2,TGTGCCAGCAGCCTACTGGGTAGCGTGAACACCGGGGAGCTGTTTTTT,CASSLLGSVNTGELFF
TRBV19,-,TRBD2,TRBJ2-5,TGTGCCAGTAGTACCCTAGCGGGAGGGCCGATAAAAGAGACCCAGTACTTC,CASSTLAGGPIKETQYF
TRBV6-5,-,-,TRBJ1-2,TGTGCCAGCAGTTATAATCGTGACATCTATGGCTACACCTTC,CASSYNRDIYGYTF
TRBV11-1,-,TRBD2,TRBJ2-5,TGTGCCAGCAGCACGGGAGGGCCCGCCAGGACCCAGTACTTC,CASSTGGPARTQYF
TRBV6-4,-,-,TRBJ1-1,TGTGCCAGCACCGGTCCGTTCGTCGTGAACACTGAAGCTTTCTTT,CASTGPFVVNTEAFF
TRBV5-1,-,-,TRBJ2-1,TGCGCCAGCAGCTTGTCAGTGACAGAGATGTACAATGAGCAGTTCTTC,CASSLSVTEMYNEQFF
TRBV3-1/TRBV3-2,-,-,TRBJ1-2,TGTGCCAGCAGCCAAGCGACAGCTAACTATGGCTACACCTTC,CASSQATANYGYTF
TRBV11-2,-,-,TRBJ2-1,TGTGCCAGCAGCCCAGACGTGGTGGGGGCCTCCTACAATGAGCAGTTCTTC,CASSPDVVGASYNEQFF
TRBV6-2/TRBV6-3,-,-,TRBJ2-7,TGTGCCAGCAGTTCCCGCTCCTACGAGCAGTACTTC,CASSSRSYEQYF
TRBV11-1,-,-,TRBJ2-7,TGTGCCAGCAGCCCCGCCAGGGCAGGGTCCTACGAGCAGTACTTC,CASSPARAGSYEQYF
TRBV19,-,-,TRBJ1-5,TGTGCCAGTAGTGGGCCTAATAGCAATCAGCCCCAGCATTTT,CASSGPNSNQPQHF
TRBV18,-,-,TRBJ1-2,TGTGCCAGCACCCCGCCATTCGGGAGCTGGGGCTACACCTTC,CASTPPFGSWGYTF
TRBV7-9,-,-,TRBJ1-5,TGTGCCAGCAGCGAGGACAGTCGAGGGGAGCCCCAGCATTTT,CASSEDSRGEPQHF
TRBV19,-,-,TRBJ2-2,TGTGCCAGTAGTACATTAACAGGCTACGCCGGGGAGCTGTTTTTT,CASSTLTGYAGELFF
TRBV11-3,-,TRBD1,TRBJ1-1,TGTGCCAGCAGCGCGAGGACAGGGGAGGGCACTGAAGCTTTCTTT,CASSARTGEGTEAFF
TRBV27,-,-,TRBJ1-3,TGTGCCAGCAGCCCGTCGGGTGACTTTGGAAACACCATATATTTT,CASSPSGDFGNTIYF
TRBV6-5,-,-,TRBJ1-1,TGTGCCAGCAGTCAGAACAGGGTAGGGGAAGCTTTCTTT,CASSQNRVGEAFF
TRBV7-9,few,TRBD1,TRBJ1-1,TGTGCCAGCAGCTCGTACCAACAGGGGTGGGAAGCTTTCTTT,CASSSYQQGWEAFF
TRBV6-1,-,-,TRBJ1-5,TGTGCCAGCAGTGAACAGGTCAATCAGCCCCAGCATTTT,CASSEQVNQPQHF
TRBV2,-,-,TRBJ1-3,TGTGCCAGCAGAGAACAGCGGGGCTCTGGAAACACCATATATTTT,CASREQRGSGNTIYF
TRBV7-9,-,-,TRBJ1-2,TGTGCCAGCAGCTTAGCGGGGAGGGATGGCTACACCTTC,CASSLAGRDGYTF
TRBV5-1,once,-,TRBJ1-3,TGCGCCAGCAGCCTGGAACAGGGATCCTCTGGAAACACCATATATTTT,CASSLEQGSSGNTIYF
TRBV21-1,few,-,TRBJ2-2,TGTGCCAGCAGCGCAACGACTAGCGGTCCGGTGAGCACCGGGGAGCTGTTTTTT,CASSATTSGPVSTGELFF
TRBV3-1/TRBV3-2,-,TRBD1,TRBJ1-6,TGTGCCAGCAGCCATGGACTGGACAGGGGTAATTCACCCCTCCACTTT,CASSHGLDRGNSPLHF
TRBV19,-,TRBD1,TRBJ2-3,TGTGCCAGTAGTGACAGGGTAGGCACAGATACGCAGTATTTT,CASSDRVGTDTQYF
TRBV27,-,TRBD1,TRBJ2-7,TGTGCCAGCAGTTTCGACAGGGCGACCTACGAGCAGTACTTC,CASSFDRATYEQYF
TRBV5-1,-,-,TRBJ1-3,TGCGCCAGCAGCCTACAGGACGGGGGCTCTGGAAACACCATATATTTT,CASSLQDGGSGNTIYF
TRBV6-5,-,-,TRBJ2-3,TGTGCCACCTACCCGGTTAGCGATACGCAGTATTTT,CATYPVSDTQYF
TRBV7-9,-,-,TRBJ1-2,TGTGCCAGCAGCTCGGGCGGACTCGGCTATGGCTACACCTTC,CASSSGGLGYGYTF
TRBV19,once,TRBD1,TRBJ1-2,TGTGCCACCTCGGACAGGGCCGTTCTGAACTATGGCTACACCTTC,CATSDRAVLNYGYTF
TRBV2,-,-,TRBJ1-1,TGTGCCAGCAGCCAGGCCTGGCGCACTGAAGCTTTCTTT,CASSQAWRTEAFF
TRBV5-1,-,TRBD1,TRBJ2-7,TGCGCCAGCAGCTTTGGGGACAGGGCTAACAACGAGCAGTACTTC,CASSFGDRANNEQYF
TRBV20-1,-,-,TRBJ1-5,TGCAGTGCTAGTTGGGGAGTCGGTCAGCCCCAGCATTTT,CSASWGVGQPQHF
TRBV2,once,-,TRBJ1-1,TGTGCCAGCAGTGAAACTTCTGAGGGCACTGAAGCTTTCTTT,CASSETSEGTEAFF